Below, one T cell receptor (beta chain) is given with its context. The target antigen is unknown. Primed by a sample-barcoded 5' primer and a J-beta primer mix, a second PCR proceeded for roughly 7 to 11 cycles. In TCRdb, the 5' RACE reads were re-called with MiXCR into one record per CDR3 protein. Of approximately 770,000 distinct CDR3 sequences listed, roughly 50% were seen once; the top ten hold about 20%. The V end was cut by 6 bases, the J end by 2 bases, with 21 bases between. From germline, CDR1 is MNHEY and CDR2 SMNVEV (reference sequence). CDR3 length: 17 residues. This sample stems from a study of blood T cells in healthy people across ages. The study, taken as a whole, reports: A strong correlation between TCR beta diversity and naive T cell percentage was seen.

The clonotype originates from a man under 40 in good health. This chain links TRBV27 with TRBJ2-3; D gene unclear. The sequenced sample was blood. CDR3 residues: CASSNIASPSHTDTQYF. The CDR3 nucleotides are TGTGCCAGCAGCAACATCGCCTCACCCTCCCACACAGATACGCAGTATTTT.